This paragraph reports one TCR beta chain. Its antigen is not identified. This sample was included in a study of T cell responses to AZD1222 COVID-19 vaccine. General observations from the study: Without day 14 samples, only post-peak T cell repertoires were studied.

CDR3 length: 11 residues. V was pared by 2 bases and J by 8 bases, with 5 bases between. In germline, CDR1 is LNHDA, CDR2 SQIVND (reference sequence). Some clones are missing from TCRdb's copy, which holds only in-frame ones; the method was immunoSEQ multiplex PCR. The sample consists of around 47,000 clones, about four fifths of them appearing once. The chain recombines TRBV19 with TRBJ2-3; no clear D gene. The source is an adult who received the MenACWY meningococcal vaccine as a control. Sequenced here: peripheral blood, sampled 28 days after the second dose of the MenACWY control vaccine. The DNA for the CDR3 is TGTGCCAGTAGTATAAGGAGTACGCAGTATTTT. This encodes CASSIRSTQYF.